This T cell receptor beta chain was obtained from a study of early T cells in non-severe SARS-CoV-2 infection. Study-wide background: The input, bulk RNA from unsorted whole blood, was sequenced, and chains were unpaired. The study, taken as a whole, reports: Using VDJdb, the matching emphasized anti-spike CD8 responses while missing private and CD4 specificities.

Individually, cDNA molecules had unique molecular identifiers attached to them. TCRdb called the 5' RACE reads again in MiXCR, with one record for every CDR3 protein. The data contain roughly 80,000 distinct CDR3 sequences, around an eighth of them seen just once; the ten biggest clones take up roughly 3%. On this clonotype itself: As yet, its antigen is unknown.

Trimming stripped 0 bases from V and 0 bases from J, with 12 bases between. The V gene's germline CDR1 is GTSNPN and CDR2 SVGIG (reference sequence). The CDR3 is 16 residues long. The TCR comes from an adult who was a healthcare worker with PCR-confirmed SARS-CoV-2 infection or an uninfected control (not recorded which). Sequencing was done on a sample of whole blood. The rearrangement uses TRBV30 and TRBJ2-1; no definite D call. The chain's CDR3 is CAWSVSSPSSYNEQFF. The DNA for the CDR3 is TGTGCCTGGAGTGTTTCATCTCCCAGCTCCTACAATGAGCAGTTCTTC.